This TCR beta chain derives from a study of cytomegalovirus exposure and HLA in healthy donors. Study-level results: The study dropped some indistinguishable V segments, TRBV6-2 and TRBV6-3 among them. Donors belonging to an Asian-associated ancestry cluster reportedly showed fewer N-insertions in productive TCRs than the roughly 680-donor mean, according to what a later analysis found.

The PCR had 60 Vbeta and 13 Jbeta primers. The table came from immunoSEQ multiplex PCR; TCRdb's copy has only in-frame clones and leaves some out. This sample carries 200,000 or so clones, with 0.95% to 1.3% going to the ten biggest clones. When sampled, the donors appeared nominally healthy, though they likely had unrecorded immune exposures. Trimming removed 5 bases at V and 7 bases at J, with 17 bases between. From germline, CDR1 is MDHEN and CDR2 SYDVKM. The CDR3 loop spans 15 amino acids. Of note for this clone: No antigen is known for it.

This clonotype originated in a girl aged 2-10 years in good health and CMV-seropositive. This sequence joins TRBV28 and TRBJ1-4; D remains ambiguous. The material sequenced was PBMCs. CDR3 amino acids: CASSIHAVGSEKLFF. CDR3 bases: TGTGCCAGCAGTATTCACGCTGTAGGGAGTGAAAAACTGTTTTTT.